This TCR beta chain was retrieved from a study of shared clonotypes between healthy human individuals. General study points: Some naive CD4 clonotypes, around 5%, turned up in common across a few donors.

Worth noting for this clone: Antigen specificity is unknown.

Only in-frame clones appear in the TCRdb table, and some are missing; sequencing was by immunoSEQ multiplex PCR. The table records roughly 2.5 million clones, just over 90% of them present only once. The germline gives CDR1 SNHLY, CDR2 FYNNEI. V gave up 5 bases and J gave up 3 bases; unmatched junction bases: 7. This CDR3 comprises 15 residues. Sequenced material: naive CD4+ T cells sorted from blood. Indicated subset: CD45RA+ positively selected. The clonotype comes from a man aged 18 to 29 in good health. The rearrangement joins TRBV2 to TRBJ2-3, with 8 bases identical to TRBD1. CDR3 region: CASSQGAFGTDTQYF. DNA of the CDR3: TGTGCCAGCAGTCAGGGGGCCTTTGGTACAGATACGCAGTATTTT.